This T cell receptor (beta chain) was sequenced for a study of shared clonotypes between healthy human individuals. A single count supports this clone. The antigen is undetermined. This table comes from immunoSEQ multiplex PCR, and its TCRdb copy is limited to in-frame clones, with some not included. In the table there are millions of clones, 85% to 95% of which are singletons. The CDR3 has 16 residues. Trimming left V 2 bases short and J 10 bases short, with 22 bases between. CDR1 and CDR2 (germline): SGDLS, YYNGEE. Study findings and constraints: Non-shared clonotypes had lower generation probabilities than those shared by all four donors. Sampling covered nothing but blood. Tissue TCR repertoires likely differ from those found in blood.

The chain has TRBV9 and TRBJ2-1; D is perhaps TRBD1 or TRBD2 (5 bases each). Sequenced input: naive CD4+ T cells sorted from blood. Documented subset: CD45RA+ positively selected. The TCR sequence derives from a man aged 18 to 35 in good health. The CDR3 loop is CASSVQAEMGVGEQFF. CDR3 nucleotides: TGTGCCAGCAGCGTTCAGGCGGAGATGGGGGTAGGGGAGCAGTTCTTC.